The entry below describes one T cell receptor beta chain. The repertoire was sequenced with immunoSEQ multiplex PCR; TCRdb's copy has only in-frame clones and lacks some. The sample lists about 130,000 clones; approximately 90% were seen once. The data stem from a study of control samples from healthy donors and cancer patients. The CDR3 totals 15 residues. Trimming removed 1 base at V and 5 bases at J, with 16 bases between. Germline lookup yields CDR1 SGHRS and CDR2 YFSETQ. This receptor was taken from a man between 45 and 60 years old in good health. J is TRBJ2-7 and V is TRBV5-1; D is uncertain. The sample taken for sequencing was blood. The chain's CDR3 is CASSLIAGPFNEQYF. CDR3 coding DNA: TGCGCCAGCAGCTTGATCGCAGGACCCTTTAACGAGCAGTACTTC.